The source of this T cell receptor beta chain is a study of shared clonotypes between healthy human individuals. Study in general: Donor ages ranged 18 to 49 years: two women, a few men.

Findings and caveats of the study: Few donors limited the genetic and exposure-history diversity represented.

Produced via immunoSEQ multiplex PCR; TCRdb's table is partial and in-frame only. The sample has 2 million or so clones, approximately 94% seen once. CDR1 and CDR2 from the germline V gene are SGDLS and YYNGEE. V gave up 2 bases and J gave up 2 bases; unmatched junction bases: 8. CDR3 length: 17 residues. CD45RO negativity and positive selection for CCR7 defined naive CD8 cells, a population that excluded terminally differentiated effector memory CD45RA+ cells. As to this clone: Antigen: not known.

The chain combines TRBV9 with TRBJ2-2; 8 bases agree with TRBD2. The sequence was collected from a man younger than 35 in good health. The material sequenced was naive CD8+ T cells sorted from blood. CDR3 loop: CASSVARLAKNTGELFF. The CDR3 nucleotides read TGTGCCAGCAGCGTGGCGCGACTAGCGAAAAACACCGGGGAGCTGTTTTTT.